This T cell receptor (beta chain) was captured by sequencing in a study of blood T cells in healthy people across ages. Whole-study results and caveats: A strong correlation was found between TCR beta diversity and the percentage of naive T cells. Investigators viewed diversity estimates from one million T cells as underestimates, the study reported.

A second PCR, run for about 7 to 11 cycles, used a sample-barcoded 5' primer plus a J-beta primer mix. TCRdb reprocessed the 5' RACE reads with MiXCR, giving one entry per CDR3 protein. The sample contains about 1.7 million distinct CDR3 sequences, approximately 30% of which appear only once. Healthy Caucasian individuals from Russia aged about 6 to 90 were enrolled as donors. In germline, CDR1 is MGHRA, CDR2 YSYEKL. This CDR3 has 15 residues. Regarding this clonotype: Its target is not known. The junction departs from the called germline gene at one end, perhaps through a read error.

The rearrangement links TRBV4-1 to TRBJ2-3; 9 nucleotides match TRBD2. The sequence was collected from a woman in her twenties or thirties in good health. The sample consisted of blood. CDR3 amino acids: CVSSSPGLATDTQYF. DNA of the CDR3: TGCGTCAGCAGCTCGCCGGGACTAGCAACAGATACGCAGTATTTT.